These 3 T cell receptor beta chains came from one sample sequenced in a study of cytomegalovirus exposure and HLA in healthy donors listed by TCRdb under 2017. The library was made by the immunoSEQ multiplex PCR assay. The multiplex PCR relied on a mix of 60 forward primers for TCR Vbeta segments and 13 reverse primers for TCR Jbeta segments. Sourced from immuneACCESS, this table was stored by TCRdb with only in-frame sequences that have V and J called. A share of the clones is absent; for the studies checked, an unresolved V gene accounts for under half, and the remainder has no known explanation. This sample's table lists about 130,000 clones. The ten largest clones represent under 2.5% of the sample. Sample: PBMCs. Receptors originate from a man aged 35 to 55 in good health and CMV-seronegative.

The V and J genes are TRBV19 and TRBJ2-3; 8 positions match TRBD1. This CDR3 has 14 residues. The junction had 7 bases not matched to a gene; V was cut back by 6 bases and J by 5 bases. CDR1 is LNHDA, CDR2 SQIVND, per germline (reference sequence). The CDR3 loop reads CASRAGGVGDTQYF. The DNA of the CDR3 is TGTGCCAGTAGAGCAGGGGGCGTTGGAGATACGCAGTATTTT.

The chain joins TRBV7-3 to TRBJ2-7; 7 nucleotides align to TRBD2. The CDR3 length is 15 residues. Germline-derived CDR1 and CDR2 are SGHTA and FQGTGA. The J segment lost 2 bases and the V segment lost 1 base, leaving 5 bases of the junction unmatched. This CDR3 reads CASSLSWEGPYEQYF. For the CDR3, the DNA is TGTGCCAGCAGCTTAAGTTGGGAGGGCCCCTACGAGCAGTACTTC. The full variable domain, in which reference TRBV7-3 and TRBJ2-7 provide the parts outside the CDR3, is GAGVSQTPSNKVTEKGKYVELRCDPISGHTALYWYRQSLGQGPEFLIYFQGTGAADDSGLPNDRFFAVRPEGSVSTLKIQRTERGDSAVYLCASSLSWEGPYEQYFGPGTRLTVT.

The V call is TRBV15, the J call TRBJ1-2; the D gene is possibly TRBD1 (5 bases). The germline V gene encodes CDR1 LNHNV and CDR2 YYDKDF (reference sequence). V shed 8 bases and J shed 0 bases, with 16 bases lying between them. CDR3 length: 15 residues. The CDR3 loop is CATVRGDATNYGYTF. Here the CDR3 DNA reads TGTGCCACCGTCCGGGGGGACGCCACTAACTATGGCTACACCTTC.